This note documents a single TCR beta chain sequence. The sample is drawn from a study of Tregs in tolerant kidney transplant recipients. Measured with immunoSEQ multiplex PCR; TCRdb has only the in-frame clones, and not every one. The data show fewer than 80,000 clones, roughly 91% seen once. The source was CD4+ T cells from blood, collected before the transplant. The TCR sequence derives from a human donor who received a combined kidney and bone marrow transplant.

The CDR3 nucleotides read TGTGCCAGCAGTTTGGGAGACTCGAACACTGAAGCTTTCTTT. Its protein is CASSLGDSNTEAFF. The chain employs TRBV28 and TRBJ1-1; no reliable D call. Trimming shortened V by 3 bases and J by 1 base, and 9 bases separated the two germline ends. The CDR3 is 14 residues long. Germline values: CDR1 MDHEN, CDR2 SYDVKM.